These 31 T cell receptor beta chains came from one sample sequenced in a study of T-cell reconstitution after alpha-beta-depleted transplantation in children. The TCRbeta library was prepared with unique molecular identifiers. TCRdb analysed the PCR reads with MiXCR anew, one entry per CDR3 protein. The sample includes around 94,000 distinct CDR3 sequences, roughly 6% of them seen just once. The sequencing used PBMCs, mostly from graft donor cells, collected 60 days after TCRalphabeta/CD19-depleted stem cell transplant. The receptors stem from a female patient aged 2-10 years who had a stem cell transplant for Fanconi anemia, so the T cells may come from the graft donor.

This clonotype appeared many times. The chain uses TRBV5-1 and TRBJ2-1; TRBD2 agrees at 10 bases. This CDR3 is built from 20 residues. Germline CDR1 SGHRS, CDR2 YFSETQ. The J segment lost 0 bases and the V segment lost 0 bases, leaving 12 bases of the junction unmatched. For the CDR3, the DNA is TGCGCCAGCAGCTTGGAGCCCCTAGCGGGAGTCAGAAGCTCCTACAATGAGCAGTTCTTC. It is translated as CASSLEPLAGVRSSYNEQFF.

This clonotype was counted at least ten times. This chain links TRBV12-3 or TRBV12-4 with TRBJ2-5; 8 positions match TRBD1. Germline trimming cut 6 bases from V and 3 bases from J; bases unmatched to any gene: 6. This CDR3 has 14 residues. CDR3 residues: CASRRQGFKETQYF. In DNA, the CDR3 is TGTGCCAGCAGACGACAGGGGTTTAAAGAGACCCAGTACTTC.

This clonotype came up many times. V is TRBV5-1 and J is TRBJ1-1, with a possible D match to TRBD1 (6 bases). Germline V CDR1 and CDR2: SGHRS, YFSETQ. V shed 6 bases and J shed 6 bases, with 12 bases lying between them. The CDR3 extends over 12 amino acids. The CDR3 loop is CASMGGFPEAFF. The CDR3 DNA sequence: TGCGCCAGCATGGGGGGCTTTCCTGAAGCTTTCTTT.

This clonotype occurred many times. The chain has TRBV7-2 and TRBJ1-6, with D unresolved. Trimming cost V 1 base and J 9 bases, with 10 bases left between them. The CDR3 runs to 14 residues. Germline loops: CDR1 SGHTA, CDR2 FQGNSA. The CDR3 DNA follows: TGTGCCAGCAGCTTAGTAGCCTCGGGTTCACCCCTCCACTTT. This translates into CASSLVASGSPLHF.

This clonotype was recorded at least ten times. The V gene is TRBV7-9, the J gene TRBJ2-5; D gene unclear. The ends were cut back, 1 base at V and 5 bases at J, with 23 bases in the middle. Per the germline V gene, CDR1 is SEHNR and CDR2 is FQNEAQ (reference sequence). The CDR3 loop spans 18 amino acids. As DNA, the CDR3 is TGTGCCAGCAGCTTAGAACCCAACGAAAACAGTGGGTGGGAGACCCAGTACTTC. Protein sequence: CASSLEPNENSGWETQYF.

The gene calls are TRBV7-9 and TRBJ2-7, with TRBD2 as a possible D gene (5 bases). V was trimmed by 2 bases and J by 6 bases, leaving 14 bases between them. The germline CDR1 and CDR2 sequences are SEHNR and FQNEAQ (reference sequence). The CDR3 contains 14 residues. The CDR3 reads CASSLFLGRGEQYF. CDR3 nucleotides: TGTGCCAGCAGCTTATTTTTGGGGAGAGGCGAGCAGTACTTC. Full variable domain (missing parts from reference TRBV7-9 and TRBJ2-7): DTGVSQNPRHKITKRGQNVTFRCDPISEHNRLYWYRQTLGQGPEFLTYFQNEAQLEKSRLLSDRFSAERPKGSFSTLEIQRTEQGDSAMYLCASSLFLGRGEQYFGPGTRLTVT.

The chain has TRBV6-6 and TRBJ2-5; D remains unclear. The germline CDR1 and CDR2 sequences are MNHNY and SVGAGI (reference sequence). V lost 4 bases, J lost 5 bases, and 8 bases lay in between. The CDR3 totals 12 residues. CDR3 residues: CASSWRRETQYF. CDR3 DNA: TGTGCCAGCAGTTGGAGACGGGAGACCCAGTACTTC.

This clonotype was counted only a few times. This rearrangement joins TRBV5-5 to TRBJ1-2, with D possibly being TRBD1 (6 bases). Trimming cost V 4 bases and J 0 bases, with 10 bases left between them. The germline gives CDR1 SGHKS, CDR2 YYEKEE (reference sequence). CDR3 length: 14 residues. This CDR3 is CASSPGHSNYGYTF. CDR3 nucleotides: TGTGCCAGCAGCCCGGGACACTCTAACTATGGCTACACCTTC.

This clonotype was seen ten or more times. The chain carries TRBV20-1 and TRBJ1-4; D possibly corresponds to TRBD1 (5 bases). The germline CDR1 and CDR2 sequences are DFQATT and SNEGSKA (reference sequence). CDR3 length: 14 residues. The V end was cut by 6 bases, the J end by 3 bases, with 14 bases between. In nucleotides, the CDR3 is TGCAGTGCCCCGGGGCGGGGAGCTAATGAAAAACTGTTTTTT. Translated: CSAPGRGANEKLFF.

This clonotype has only a few counts. The V gene is TRBV7-3, the J gene TRBJ2-1; 7 bases fit TRBD2. CDR3 length: 17 residues. The junction had 16 bases not matched to a gene; V was cut back by 5 bases and J by 6 bases. CDR1 is SGHTA, CDR2 FQGTGA, per germline. The CDR3 region is CASSLFDGRGLGNEQFF. In nucleotides, the CDR3 is TGTGCCAGCAGCCTATTTGATGGGAGGGGTCTCGGCAATGAGCAGTTCTTC.

This clonotype has at least ten counts. The chain has TRBV20-1 and TRBJ2-5; D remains unclear. Trimming took off 6 bases at V and 2 bases at J, with 13 bases between the two ends. The CDR3 spans 13 residues. Looked up from germline, CDR1 is DFQATT and CDR2 is SNEGSKA (reference sequence). CDR3 DNA sequence: TGCAGTGCGGAATACGAGATACAAGAGACCCAGTACTTC. Protein sequence: CSAEYEIQETQYF.

V gene TRBV4-2 combines with J gene TRBJ1-1; unclear D gene. Trimming pared 2 bases from V and 0 bases from J, leaving 10 bases between. This CDR3 has 15 residues. Germline V gene lookup returns CDR1 LGHNA and CDR2 YNFKEQ. The CDR3 sequence is CASSQIGRLNTEAFF. As DNA, the CDR3 is TGTGCCAGCAGCCAAATCGGACGGCTGAACACTGAAGCTTTCTTT.

V usage is TRBV11-1 and J usage is TRBJ2-1; 16 nucleotides match TRBD2. Germline V gene sequence: CDR1 SGHAT, CDR2 FQDESV (reference sequence). CDR3 length: 22 residues. V was clipped by 0 bases and J by 0 bases; unmatched bases: 11. Here the CDR3 DNA reads TGTGCCAGCAGCTTAGCGCTTATAGGGACTAGCGGGGGGGATGTCTCCTACAATGAGCAGTTCTTC. Its translation is CASSLALIGTSGGDVSYNEQFF.

The J gene is TRBJ2-1, the V gene TRBV20-1, with TRBD2 matching 13 bases. CDR3 length equals 18 residues. J was trimmed by 1 base and V by 0 bases; bases with no gene match: 6. CDR1 is DFQATT and CDR2 is SNEGSKA in the germline V gene (reference sequence). The DNA of the CDR3 is TGCAGTGCTAGAGAACTAGCGGGAGGGACATTATCCTACAATGAGCAGTTCTTC. Translation: CSARELAGGTLSYNEQFF.

In its sample, this clonotype was seen many times. V usage is TRBV7-3 and J usage is TRBJ2-3, with 11 positions matching TRBD2. V gave up 5 bases and J gave up 0 bases; unmatched junction bases: 4. This CDR3 comprises 16 residues. From germline, CDR1 is SGHTA and CDR2 FQGTGA. The CDR3 DNA reads as TGTGCCAGCAGCCCGGGGACTAGCGGTAGCACAGATACGCAGTATTTT. Its translation: CASSPGTSGSTDTQYF.

The sample holds many counts of this clonotype. This sequence joins TRBV29-1 and TRBJ2-7; D may be TRBD1 (5 bases). V lost 6 bases and J 0 bases, leaving 6 bases between the germline ends. This CDR3 spans 11 amino acids. Germline CDR1 and CDR2: SQVTM and ANQGSEA. Here the CDR3 reads CSVDNSYEQYF. In DNA form, the CDR3 reads TGCAGCGTGGACAACTCCTACGAGCAGTACTTC.

This clonotype was detected many times. The chain uses TRBV15 and TRBJ2-7; 8 nucleotides line up with TRBD2. The CDR3 is 14 residues long. Germline V lookup: CDR1 LNHNV, CDR2 YYDKDF (reference sequence). Germline trimming cut 3 bases from V and 6 bases from J; bases unmatched to any gene: 7. This CDR3 is CATSSPRLAREQYF. The CDR3 region has the DNA TGTGCCACCAGCAGCCCTAGACTAGCGCGCGAGCAGTACTTC.

The gene calls are TRBV29-1 and TRBJ2-2; 12 bases align to TRBD2. V was clipped by 3 bases and J by 6 bases; unmatched bases: 11. Germline CDR1 and CDR2: SQVTM and ANQGSEA. The CDR3 is made up of 17 amino acids. The CDR3 loop reads CSVDGLAGSSEAGELFF. In nucleotides, the CDR3 is TGCAGCGTTGATGGACTAGCGGGATCGTCCGAGGCCGGGGAGCTGTTTTTT.

The table lists this clonotype with many counts. The chain joins TRBV4-1 to TRBJ2-7; 9 positions agree with TRBD1. The V gene end was trimmed by 2 bases and the J gene end by 4 bases; junction bases not matched to a gene: 6. Germline CDR1 and CDR2: MGHRA and YSYEKL. This CDR3 region has 15 residues. The CDR3 region is CASSQHGTGYYEQYF. The CDR3 DNA reads TGCGCCAGCAGCCAACACGGGACAGGGTATTACGAGCAGTACTTC.

The rearrangement joins TRBV3-1 to TRBJ2-5, with TRBD2 matching over 7 bases. The CDR3 totals 17 residues. The germline V gene encodes CDR1 LGHDT and CDR2 YNNKEL (reference sequence). The ends lost 0 bases at V and 5 bases at J; junction bases unmatched: 12. The DNA for the CDR3 is TGTGCCAGCAGCCAAGATCCTCCGGGGGGAGTATTGGAGACCCAGTACTTC. Translating gives CASSQDPPGGVLETQYF.

This clonotype has ten or more counts. The V and J genes are TRBV18 and TRBJ1-5, with 7 bases lining up with TRBD1. Germline assignment: CDR1 KGHSH and CDR2 LQKENI. Losses at the gene ends were 6 bases for V and 7 bases for J; bases not matched to a gene: 9. The length of the CDR3 is 14 residues. The CDR3 loop reads CASSPTGRRQPQHF. The CDR3 bases are TGTGCCAGCTCCCCGACAGGGAGGAGGCAGCCCCAGCATTTT.

This clonotype was picked up many times. This chain joins TRBV20-1 and TRBJ2-7, with unresolved D. CDR1 and CDR2 (germline): DFQATT, SNEGSKA (reference sequence). Trimming shortened V by 5 bases and J by 0 bases, and 5 bases separated the two germline ends. This CDR3 has 11 residues. CDR3 region: CSALGSYEQYF. CDR3 in DNA: TGCAGTGCTCTGGGCTCCTACGAGCAGTACTTC.

This clonotype was seen at least ten times. The chain recombines TRBV5-1 with TRBJ2-7; D gene ambiguous. Germline loops: CDR1 SGHRS, CDR2 YFSETQ. Deletions cut 4 bases from V and 4 bases from J, with 9 bases between. The length of the CDR3 is 12 residues. CDR3 sequence: CASSMDPYEQYF. CDR3 nucleotides: TGCGCCAGCAGCATGGATCCTTACGAGCAGTACTTC.

Ten or more counts support this clonotype. J is TRBJ1-1 and V is TRBV12-3 or TRBV12-4; D possibly corresponds to TRBD1 (5 bases). The V end was cut by 6 bases, the J end by 7 bases, with 21 bases between. CDR3 length: 15 amino acids. CDR3 loop: CASSFMPGPGGEAFF. CDR3 nucleotides: TGTGCCAGCAGCTTTATGCCGGGACCTGGGGGTGAAGCTTTCTTT.

This clonotype was detected many times. The chain combines TRBV21-1 with TRBJ1-1. TRBV21-1 is labeled a pseudogene. The length of the CDR3 is 12 residues. CDR3 protein: CASADSNTEAFF. The CDR3, as DNA: TGTGCCAGCGCCGATTCGAACACTGAAGCTTTCTTT.

This clonotype occurred a few times. The V and J genes are TRBV12-3 or TRBV12-4 and TRBJ1-1; 8 nucleotides align to TRBD1. CDR3 length: 18 residues. V was clipped by 6 bases and J by 4 bases; unmatched bases: 19. CDR3 region: CASSWDSPLRGRTTEAFF. For the CDR3, the DNA is TGTGCCAGCAGCTGGGATTCACCGCTCAGGGGGCGGACCACTGAAGCTTTCTTT.

This clonotype came up many times. The chain carries TRBV7-8 and TRBJ2-3; maybe TRBD1 (5 bases). This CDR3 region has 14 residues. V dropped 2 bases and J dropped 9 bases, with 15 bases sitting between them. Germline assignment: CDR1 SGHVS and CDR2 FQNEAQ. CDR3 protein: CASSLWPTTATQYF. As DNA, the CDR3 is TGTGCCAGCAGCTTATGGCCTACGACAGCAACGCAGTATTTT.

CDR3 DNA sequence: TGCGCCAGCAGCTTACGCCCGTTGAACACTGAAGCTTTCTTT. Amino acids: CASSLRPLNTEAFF. This rearrangement joins TRBV5-1 to TRBJ1-1; no clear D gene. The CDR3 totals 14 residues. Deletions cut 2 bases from V and 0 bases from J, with 8 bases between. From germline, CDR1 is SGHRS and CDR2 YFSETQ.

This clonotype was seen repeatedly, ten times or more. The chain recombines TRBV3-1 with TRBJ2-2; D is uncertain. Trimming shortened V by 1 base and J by 5 bases, and 8 bases separated the two germline ends. Germline values: CDR1 LGHDT, CDR2 YNNKEL (reference sequence). The CDR3 has 14 amino acids. CDR3 bases: TGTGCCAGCAGCCAAGGATCCGGGACCGGGGAGCTGTTTTTT. It specifies CASSQGSGTGELFF.

This clonotype was recorded at least ten times. V gene TRBV12-3 or TRBV12-4 combines with J gene TRBJ1-1; 8 nucleotides agree with TRBD1. This CDR3 comprises 14 residues. Trimming at V came to 8 bases and at J to 4 bases, leaving 9 bases not matched to a gene. The CDR3 region is CASGDTGGGTEAFF. In nucleotides, the CDR3 is TGTGCCAGCGGCGACACAGGGGGAGGCACTGAAGCTTTCTTT.

This clonotype has just a few counts. CDR3 residues: CASSLLAGEDNEQFF. DNA for the CDR3: TGTGCCAGCTCCCTACTAGCGGGAGAGGATAATGAGCAGTTCTTC. The rearrangement links TRBV18 to TRBJ2-1; the match to TRBD2 covers 11 bases. V lost 6 bases and J lost 7; bases outside the gene matches: 8. Germline V CDR1 and CDR2: KGHSH, LQKENI. This CDR3 is built from 15 residues.